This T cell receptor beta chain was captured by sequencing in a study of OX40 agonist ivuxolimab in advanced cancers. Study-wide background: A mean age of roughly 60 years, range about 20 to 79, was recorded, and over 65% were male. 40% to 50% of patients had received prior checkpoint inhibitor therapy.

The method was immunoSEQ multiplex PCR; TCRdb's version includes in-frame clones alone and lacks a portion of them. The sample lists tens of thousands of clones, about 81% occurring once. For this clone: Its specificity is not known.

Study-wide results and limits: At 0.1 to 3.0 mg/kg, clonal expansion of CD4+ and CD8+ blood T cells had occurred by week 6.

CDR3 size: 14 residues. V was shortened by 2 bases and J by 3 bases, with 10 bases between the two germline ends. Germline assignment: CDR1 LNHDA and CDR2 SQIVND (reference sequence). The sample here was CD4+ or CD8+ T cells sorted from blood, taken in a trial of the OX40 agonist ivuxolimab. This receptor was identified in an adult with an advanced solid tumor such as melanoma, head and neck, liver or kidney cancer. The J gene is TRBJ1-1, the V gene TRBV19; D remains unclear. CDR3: CASSIPGEDTEAFF. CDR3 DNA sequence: TGTGCCAGTAGTATACCCGGGGAGGACACTGAAGCTTTCTTT. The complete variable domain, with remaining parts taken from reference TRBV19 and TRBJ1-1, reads DGGITQSPKYLFRKEGQNVTLSCEQNLNHDAMYWYRQDPGQGLRLIYYSQIVNDFQKGDIAEGYSVSREKKESFPLTVTSAQKNPTAFYLCASSIPGEDTEAFFGQGTRLTVV.